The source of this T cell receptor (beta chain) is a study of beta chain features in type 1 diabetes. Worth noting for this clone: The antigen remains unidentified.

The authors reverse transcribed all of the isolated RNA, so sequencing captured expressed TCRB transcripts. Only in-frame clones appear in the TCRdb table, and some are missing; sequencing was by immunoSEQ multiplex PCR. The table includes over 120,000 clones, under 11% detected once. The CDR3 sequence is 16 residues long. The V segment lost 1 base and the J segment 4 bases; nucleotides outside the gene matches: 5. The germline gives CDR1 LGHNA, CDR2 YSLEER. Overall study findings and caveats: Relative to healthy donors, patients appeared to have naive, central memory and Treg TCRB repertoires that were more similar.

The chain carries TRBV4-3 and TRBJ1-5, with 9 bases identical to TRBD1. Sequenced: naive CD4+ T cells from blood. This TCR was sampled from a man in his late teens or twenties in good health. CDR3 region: CASSQAPGQGNQPQHF. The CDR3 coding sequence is TGCGCCAGCAGCCAAGCTCCGGGACAGGGTAATCAGCCCCAGCATTTT.